Below, 24 T cell receptor beta chains from the same sample are listed, as sequenced in a study of T cells in Graves' hyperthyroidism and ophthalmopathy. Template material for amplifying TCR beta CDR3 regions consisted of RNA transcripts. The HTBI primer set was used in a first-round RT-PCR of the TCR CDR3. MiXCR, run by TCRdb on the multiplex PCR reads, gives a single entry per CDR3 protein. The sample contains under 450,000 distinct CDR3 sequences, 15% to 20% of which appear only once. The material sequenced was blood. These receptor sequences come from a woman aged 25 to 39 with Graves' hyperthyroidism that later progressed to Graves' ophthalmopathy.

Comments on this clonotype: The junction and the germline gene differ at one end; a read error may be behind it. The V and J genes are TRBV3-1 and TRBJ2-3, with D possibly being TRBD2 (5 bases). This CDR3 has 14 residues. CDR1 LGHDT and CDR2 YNNKEL come from the germline V gene (reference sequence). DNA for the CDR3: TGTGCCAGCAGCCGCGACTACTCCACATATACGCAGTATTTT. It encodes CASSRDYSTYTQYF.

This clonotype was recorded many times. The rearrangement joins TRBV10-3 to TRBJ1-5; weak D call: TRBD1 (5 bases). Looked up from germline, CDR1 is ENHRY and CDR2 is SYGVKD. This CDR3 is 14 amino acids long. The V end was cut by 0 bases, the J end by 5 bases, with 8 bases between. The DNA of the CDR3 is TGTGCCATCAGTGAGTCTGGAGGGGATCAGCCCCAGCATTTT. Translation gives CAISESGGDQPQHF.

This clonotype has at least ten counts. The CDR3 bases are TGCGCCAGCAGCCTACGGGACAGGGGTAATTCACCCCTCCACTTT. Protein product: CASSLRDRGNSPLHF. This chain connects TRBV10-2 to TRBJ1-6; 10 nucleotides align to TRBD1. Trimming at V came to 6 bases and at J to 6 bases, leaving 5 bases not matched to a gene. CDR1 is WSHSY, CDR2 SAAADI, per germline. CDR3 length: 15 amino acids.

A few counts support this clonotype. This chain joins TRBV7-2 and TRBJ1-2, with 10 bases lining up with TRBD1. CDR1 and CDR2 from the germline V gene are SGHTA and FQGNSA. The CDR3 runs to 17 residues. Unmatched junction bases numbered 18, after V lost 6 bases and J lost 8 bases. This CDR3 reads CASSRIYRRDRGRGYTF. The CDR3 DNA is TGTGCCAGCAGTCGAATTTACCGCCGGGACAGGGGTCGAGGCTACACCTTC.

This clonotype was found many times. This chain connects TRBV14 to TRBJ2-7; 10 nucleotides agree with TRBD2. CDR1 is SGHDN, CDR2 FVKESK, per germline. The J segment lost 0 bases and the V segment lost 0 bases, leaving 8 bases of the junction unmatched. The CDR3 covers 18 residues. Here the CDR3 reads CASSQDEIAGGNSYEQYF. CDR3 DNA sequence: TGTGCCAGCAGCCAAGATGAGATAGCGGGGGGAAACTCCTACGAGCAGTACTTC.

This chain uses TRBV12-5 with TRBJ2-2; TRBD2 agrees at 7 bases. With V trimmed by 2 bases and J by 5 bases, 14 bases remained unmatched. The CDR3 runs 18 residues. CDR1 LGHNT and CDR2 FRNRAP come from the germline V gene. In DNA form, the CDR3 reads TGTGCTAGTGGTTTGCTTGACGGGAGGATAGTCGAGACCGGGGAGCTGTTTTTT. This translates into CASGLLDGRIVETGELFF.

The CDR3 nucleotides read TGTGCTAGTGTTCCGTTGAGGGGGTCAGGGGGCGTTCGCTATGGCTACACCTTC. Translating it yields CASVPLRGSGGVRYGYTF. This chain links TRBV12-5 with TRBJ1-2, with 8 positions matching TRBD1. V was pared by 7 bases and J by 4 bases, with 20 bases of the junction left unmatched. Germline lookup yields CDR1 LGHNT and CDR2 FRNRAP. The CDR3 totals 18 residues.

Points on this clonotype: This may stem from a read error, because a much larger clone lies one nucleotide away. CDR3 DNA sequence: TGCAGCGGTGGGGGGGCAGCTAACGAGCAGTACTTC. Translated, it gives CSGGGAANEQYF. The rearrangement joins TRBV29-1 to TRBJ2-7, with a possible D match to TRBD2 (7 bases). Germline lookup yields CDR1 SQVTM and CDR2 ANQGSEA. The CDR3 is made up of 12 amino acids. Trimming pared 7 bases from V and 5 bases from J, leaving 15 bases between.

This chain joins TRBV20-1 and TRBJ2-3, with 8 bases that match TRBD2. Germline trimming cut 1 base from V and 2 bases from J; bases unmatched to any gene: 5. Germline CDR1 and CDR2: DFQATT and SNEGSKA (reference sequence). The CDR3 totals 15 residues. CDR3 sequence: CSARVLAELTDTQYF. The CDR3, as DNA: TGCAGTGCTAGAGTACTAGCGGAGCTCACAGATACGCAGTATTTT.

The V and J genes are TRBV5-1 and TRBJ2-1; TRBD2 is a possible D gene (6 bases). Germline lookup yields CDR1 SGHRS and CDR2 YFSETQ. The CDR3 has 17 residues. Trimming stripped 0 bases from V and 1 base from J, with 14 bases between. The CDR3 spells CASSLGTWRGSYNEQFF. The CDR3 nucleotides read TGCGCCAGCAGCTTGGGGACCTGGCGGGGTTCCTACAATGAGCAGTTCTTC.

In this sample, this clonotype turned up many times. This chain links TRBV12-3 or TRBV12-4 with TRBJ2-5; TRBD1 matches 8 bases. This CDR3 comprises 17 residues. With V trimmed by 6 bases and J by 5 bases, 17 bases remained unmatched. The CDR3 nucleotides read TGTGCCAGCAGCCGTCAGCTGGCAGGGGGCTTACTGGAGACCCAGTACTTC. Encoded protein: CASSRQLAGGLLETQYF.

This clonotype was counted at least ten times. The chain is built from TRBV7-2 and TRBJ2-7, with unresolved D. Germline CDR1 SGHTA, CDR2 FQGNSA. V was shortened by 1 base and J by 3 bases, with 7 bases between the two germline ends. CDR3 size: 13 residues. CDR3 sequence reads: CASSLEVVYEQYF. In DNA form, the CDR3 reads TGTGCCAGCAGCTTAGAAGTGGTCTACGAGCAGTACTTC.

A word on this clonotype: A much larger clone lies one base from this, so it may be a read error. The V and J genes are TRBV28 and TRBJ2-7, with a possible D match to TRBD2 (6 bases). Germline loops: CDR1 MDHEN, CDR2 SYDVKM. The CDR3 has 12 amino acids. With 5 bases removed from V and 5 bases from J, the gap between germline ends came to 10 bases. Written as DNA, the CDR3 is TGTGCCAGCAGTCGGGGACTCAACGAGCAGTACTTC. Translation: CASSRGLNEQYF.

At least ten counts were recorded for this clonotype. V and J are TRBV2 and TRBJ2-5; D not certain. V was trimmed by 5 bases and J by 2 bases, leaving 9 bases between them. Germline CDR1 SNHLY, CDR2 FYNNEI. The CDR3 runs 13 residues. The CDR3 reads CASSPRVQETQYF. The CDR3 DNA follows: TGTGCCAGCAGTCCTAGGGTTCAAGAGACCCAGTACTTC. Based on the CDR3 plus reference TRBV2 and TRBJ2-5, the full variable domain is EPEVTQTPSHQVTQMGQEVILRCVPISNHLYFYWYRQILGQKVEFLVSFYNNEISEKSEIFDDQFSVERPDGSNFTLKIRSTKLEDSAMYFCASSPRVQETQYFGPGTRLLVL.

This clonotype has only a few counts. CDR3 loop: CASSSERDQVYTQYF. The CDR3 region has the DNA TGTGCCAGCAGCTCAGAACGGGACCAAGTATATACGCAGTATTTT. The gene calls are TRBV5-6 and TRBJ2-3; TRBD1 or TRBD2 may be the D gene (5 bases each). The V end was cut by 3 bases, the J end by 7 bases, with 18 bases between. The germline CDR1 and CDR2 sequences are SGHDT and YYEEEE. The CDR3 is made up of 15 amino acids.

This clonotype has only a few counts. This sequence joins TRBV24-1 and TRBJ2-5; TRBD2 agrees at 9 bases. V shed 3 bases, J shed 5 bases, and the junction held 12 bases outside the gene matches. The CDR3 is 17 amino acids. The V gene's germline CDR1 is KGHDR and CDR2 SFDVKD. The CDR3 spells CATSDPSSGGSSETQYF. The CDR3 DNA follows: TGTGCCACCAGTGATCCGAGTAGCGGGGGCTCGTCGGAGACCCAGTACTTC.

This clonotype has at least ten counts. V and J are TRBV6-1 and TRBJ2-7; D perhaps matches TRBD1 (6 bases). The CDR3 runs to 15 residues. Per the germline V gene, CDR1 is MNHNS and CDR2 is SASEGT. Trimming removed 6 bases from V and 0 bases from J, with 15 bases in between. The CDR3 loop reads CASSEYRASSYEQYF. CDR3 coding DNA: TGTGCCAGCAGCGAATACAGGGCGTCCTCCTACGAGCAGTACTTC.

CDR3 sequence (DNA): TGTGCCAGCAGGGACGGGGACAGGGGGAACACTGAAGCTTTCTTT. This translates into CASRDGDRGNTEAFF. The J gene is TRBJ1-1, the V gene TRBV12-3 or TRBV12-4, with TRBD1 matching 10 bases. The CDR3 is made up of 15 amino acids. Trimming cost V 6 bases and J 1 base; bases outside gene matches: 5.

This clonotype was seen repeatedly, ten times or more. V gene TRBV11-2 combines with J gene TRBJ1-2; D perhaps matches TRBD1 (6 bases). Trimming removed 2 bases from V and 5 bases from J, with 9 bases in between. CDR3 length: 13 residues. In germline, CDR1 is SGHAT, CDR2 FQNNGV. This CDR3 reads CASSLRGPYGYTF. CDR3 coding DNA: TGTGCCAGCAGCTTACGGGGGCCGTATGGCTACACCTTC.

This clonotype was counted many times. The chain is built from TRBV12-3 or TRBV12-4 and TRBJ1-5, with D unresolved. The CDR3 length is 14 residues. V was cut by 1 base and J by 7 bases, with 11 bases left in between. The CDR3 coding sequence is TGTGCCAGCAGTTTAGGGAGAATTCAACAGCCCCAGCATTTT. It encodes CASSLGRIQQPQHF.

This clonotype was recorded a few times. J is TRBJ2-1 and V is TRBV7-9; D unresolved. This CDR3 comprises 13 residues. Germline loops: CDR1 SEHNR, CDR2 FQNEAQ (reference sequence). V dropped 4 bases and J dropped 10 bases, with 14 bases sitting between them. The CDR3 is CASSSPKSNEQFF. The DNA for the CDR3 is TGTGCCAGCAGCTCCCCCAAATCTAACGAGCAGTTCTTC.

The CDR3 DNA sequence: TGTGCCAGCTCACCACAAACAGGGGGTGGGACTGAAGCTTTCTTT. This encodes CASSPQTGGGTEAFF. The chain couples TRBV18 to TRBJ1-1; TRBD1 aligns across 8 bases. Trimming cost V 1 base and J 5 bases; bases outside gene matches: 6. The length of the CDR3 is 15 residues. Germline values: CDR1 KGHSH, CDR2 LQKENI.

This clonotype was counted many times. This sequence joins TRBV11-2 and TRBJ2-3; 11 bases line up with TRBD2. Germline loops: CDR1 SGHAT, CDR2 FQNNGV. V dropped 4 bases and J dropped 2; count of bases not matched to a gene: 8. The CDR3 extends over 17 amino acids. This chain's CDR3 is CASSSTLAGGNTDTQYF. DNA of the CDR3: TGTGCCAGCAGCTCCACATTAGCGGGGGGGAACACAGATACGCAGTATTTT.

This clonotype was counted many times. The chain couples TRBV29-1 to TRBJ2-3; 11 nucleotides agree with TRBD1. CDR3 length equals 15 residues. Germline CDR1 is SQVTM and CDR2 is ANQGSEA. V lost 2 bases and J lost 7; bases outside the gene matches: 8. CDR3 residues: CSVERGTGGTNTQYF. DNA of the CDR3: TGCAGCGTTGAAAGGGGGACAGGGGGTACAAATACGCAGTATTTT.